Below, 23 T cell receptor beta chains from the same sample are listed, as sequenced in a study of CD8 T cells in Susac syndrome. With random hexamers, reverse transcription was performed on about 0.5 to 1 ug of RNA. MiXCR, applied by TCRdb to the immunoSEQ multiplex PCR reads, yields one record per CDR3 protein. In the table there are over 80,000 distinct CDR3 sequences, approximately 95% of which are singletons. The sample taken for sequencing was CD8+ T cells from PBMCs. The receptors derive from a human donor with Susac syndrome.

The rearrangement joins TRBV29-1 to TRBJ1-2; D is perhaps TRBD1 (6 bases). The V gene lost 3 bases and the J gene lost 6 bases, with 11 bases spanning the gap. Germline assignment: CDR1 SQVTM and CDR2 ANQGSEA. The length of the CDR3 is 12 residues. This CDR3 reads CSVDLGANGYTF. Written as DNA, the CDR3 is TGCAGCGTTGACTTGGGGGCGAATGGCTACACCTTC.

J is TRBJ2-5 and V is TRBV29-1, with 14 positions matching TRBD2. The CDR3 extends over 15 amino acids. Germline values: CDR1 SQVTM, CDR2 ANQGSEA. V trimming: 6 bases; J trimming: 5 bases; junction bases outside the gene matches: 8. The CDR3, as DNA: TGCAGCGTCGCTGGGACTAGCGGGAGCTTTGAGACCCAGTACTTC. Amino acids: CSVAGTSGSFETQYF.

The chain combines TRBV12-3 or TRBV12-4 with TRBJ2-4; 9 bases are shared with TRBD1. The CDR3 contains 16 residues. J lost 0 bases, V lost 2 bases, and 2 bases had no gene match. The CDR3 reads CASSLWTGEAKNIQYF. The CDR3 bases are TGTGCCAGCAGTTTATGGACAGGGGAAGCCAAAAACATTCAGTACTTC.

The chain has TRBV6-2 or TRBV6-3 and TRBJ2-7; TRBD2 agrees at 9 bases. The CDR3 totals 16 residues. Germline assignment: CDR1 MNHEY and CDR2 SVGEGT. V shed 0 bases and J 4 bases; nucleotides not matched to a gene: 7. Here the CDR3 reads CASSYSSQRGDYEQYF. The DNA for the CDR3 is TGTGCCAGCAGTTACTCGTCTCAGCGGGGGGATTACGAGCAGTACTTC.

The chain combines TRBV27 with TRBJ2-7; a weak D match, TRBD1 (7 bases). The CDR3 has 13 amino acids. Germline V gives CDR1 MNHEY, CDR2 SMNVEV (reference sequence). The V and J ends lost 8 bases and 2 bases respectively, with 13 bases between them. The CDR3 region is CASGRTGTYEQYF. As DNA, the CDR3 is TGTGCCAGCGGGAGGACAGGAACCTACGAGCAGTACTTC.

The V call is TRBV12-3 or TRBV12-4, the J call TRBJ1-6; D perhaps matches TRBD1 (6 bases). Trimming stripped 11 bases from V and 7 bases from J, with 12 bases between. The CDR3 has 12 amino acids. The CDR3 spells CAAQGSNSPLHF. The DNA of the CDR3 is TGTGCCGCACAGGGCTCCAATTCACCCCTCCACTTT.

The chain recombines TRBV4-2 with TRBJ2-7, with 8 positions matching TRBD2. The J segment lost 5 bases and the V segment lost 3 bases, leaving 15 bases of the junction unmatched. The CDR3 runs 17 residues. CDR1 is LGHNA and CDR2 is YNFKEQ in the germline V gene. In DNA, the CDR3 is TGTGCCAGCAGCCAGGCCCCTCCGGGACTAGTCCTCCACGAGCAGTACTTC. It specifies CASSQAPPGLVLHEQYF.

This chain links TRBV29-1 with TRBJ2-5; TRBD2 agrees at 10 bases. V shed 7 bases, J shed 5 bases, and the junction held 7 bases outside the gene matches. Germline V lookup: CDR1 SQVTM, CDR2 ANQGSEA. This CDR3 is built from 13 residues. CDR3 sequence (DNA): TGCAGCGCCCAAGCGGGGGGGCTTGAGACCCAGTACTTC. This gives the protein CSAQAGGLETQYF.

This chain uses TRBV5-6 with TRBJ2-1; TRBD1 matches at 11 bases. The CDR3 sequence is 15 residues long. Germline trimming cut 4 bases from V and 3 bases from J; bases unmatched to any gene: 3. Per the germline V gene, CDR1 is SGHDT and CDR2 is YYEEEE. Written as DNA, the CDR3 is TGTGCCAGCAGCAAGGGACAGGGGGTCTACAATGAGCAGTTCTTC. Its translation is CASSKGQGVYNEQFF. The variable domain in full, completed from reference TRBV5-6 and TRBJ2-1, reads DAGVTQSPTHLIKTRGQQVTLRCSPKSGHDTVSWYQQALGQGPQFIFQYYEEEERQRGNFPDRFSGHQFPNYSSELNVNALLLGDSALYLCASSKGQGVYNEQFFGPGTRLTVL.

This chain uses TRBV3-1 with TRBJ2-5; D may match TRBD1 or TRBD2 (5 bases each). The CDR3 has 17 residues. The V and J ends lost 1 base and 0 bases respectively, with 15 bases between them. Germline loops: CDR1 LGHDT, CDR2 YNNKEL (reference sequence). The CDR3 nucleotides are TGTGCCAGCAGCCAAGGATGGAACGGGGCAAACCAAGAGACCCAGTACTTC. Its protein is CASSQGWNGANQETQYF.

The V gene is TRBV30, the J gene TRBJ2-7; no clear D. CDR3 length: 13 residues. The germline V gene has CDR1 GTSNPN and CDR2 SVGIG (reference sequence). V lost 5 bases, J lost 0 bases, and 11 bases lay in between. DNA for the CDR3: TGTGCCTGGTGCGACACGTACTCCTACGAGCAGTACTTC. Residues: CAWCDTYSYEQYF.

V gene TRBV27 combines with J gene TRBJ1-1; no clear D gene. Germline V gene lookup returns CDR1 MNHEY and CDR2 SMNVEV (reference sequence). V was pared by 4 bases and J by 4 bases, with 10 bases between. This CDR3 spans 13 amino acids. The CDR3 coding sequence is TGTGCCAGCAGTTGGGTGAAAGGCACTGAAGCTTTCTTT. Translation gives CASSWVKGTEAFF.

V and J are TRBV2 and TRBJ2-1, with 12 positions matching TRBD2. The CDR3 spans 20 residues. Per the germline V gene, CDR1 is SNHLY and CDR2 is FYNNEI. Unmatched junction bases numbered 20, after V lost 6 bases and J lost 5 bases. The CDR3 DNA sequence: TGTGCCAGCAGAGATCCAGCGGCTAGCGGGAGGGCCATAGGAGACAATGAGCAGTTCTTC. This encodes CASRDPAASGRAIGDNEQFF. Complete variable domain (other parts from reference TRBV2 and TRBJ2-1): EPEVTQTPSHQVTQMGQEVILRCVPISNHLYFYWYRQILGQKVEFLVSFYNNEISEKSEIFDDQFSVERPDGSNFTLKIRSTKLEDSAMYFCASRDPAASGRAIGDNEQFFGPGTRLTVL.

The table lists this clonotype with a count of one. This CDR3 reads CASSLPINEDEQFF. The CDR3, as DNA: TGCGCCAGCAGCTTGCCTATTAATGAGGATGAGCAGTTCTTC. The chain has TRBV5-1 and TRBJ2-1; D is undetermined. Trimming left V 1 base short and J 8 bases short, with 13 bases between. CDR1 is SGHRS, CDR2 YFSETQ, per germline. The CDR3 is 14 residues long.

This rearrangement joins TRBV28 to TRBJ2-3; perhaps TRBD2 as D (6 bases). Germline CDR1 and CDR2: MDHEN and SYDVKM. This CDR3 spans 14 amino acids. The germline V and J ends were trimmed by 2 bases and 4 bases, with 10 bases remaining between them. The CDR3 DNA reads as TGTGCCAGCAGTTTACAGGGAGGTGCAGATACGCAGTATTTT. Translation gives CASSLQGGADTQYF.

The V gene is TRBV16, the J gene TRBJ2-1, with D possibly being TRBD2 (5 bases). CDR1 and CDR2 from the germline V gene are KGHSY and FQNENV. V lost 5 bases to trimming and J lost 7 bases, with 21 bases between them. This CDR3 region has 16 residues. The CDR3 nucleotides read TGTGCCAGCAGCTACGGTGTAGAGGGATCGTCAAATGAGCAGTTCTTC. Translating it yields CASSYGVEGSSNEQFF.

Turning to this clonotype: A read error may account for a junction end that differs from germline. The chain employs TRBV7-7 and TRBJ2-1; 11 bases match TRBD2. The CDR3 is 15 amino acids. Looked up from germline, CDR1 is SSHAT and CDR2 is FNYEAQ (reference sequence). In DNA form, the CDR3 reads TGTGCTAGCAGCTTGGGACTAGCGGCCTACAATGAGCAGTTCTTC. This translates into CASSLGLAAYNEQFF.

Note on this clonotype: The junction and the germline gene differ at one end; a read error may be behind it. The chain carries TRBV29-1 and TRBJ2-7, with D maybe TRBD2 (5 bases). Germline loops: CDR1 SQVTM, CDR2 ANQGSEA. This CDR3 is 12 amino acids long. As DNA, the CDR3 is TGCAGCGTTGAAGATCTCCCGGGGTTGCCCAACTTC. Translated, it gives CSVEDLPGLPNF.

The chain combines TRBV28 with TRBJ2-5; D perhaps matches TRBD1 (6 bases). The CDR3 extends over 9 amino acids. Germline V gene data show CDR1 as MDHEN and CDR2 as SYDVKM. V was clipped by 10 bases and J by 9 bases, with 9 bases between them. The CDR3 DNA is TGTGCCACAGACAGGTCCCAGTACTTC. Residues: CATDRSQYF.

The chain employs TRBV7-3 and TRBJ2-7; 11 nucleotides line up with TRBD2. This CDR3 comprises 15 residues. The V and J ends lost 3 bases and 6 bases, in that order; junction bases with no gene match: 7. CDR1 and CDR2 from the germline V gene are SGHTA and FQGTGA. The CDR3 DNA sequence: TGTGCCAGCAGCTTTTTGCGGGGACTAGCGGTCGAGCAGTACTTC. This gives the protein CASSFLRGLAVEQYF.

The CDR3 DNA follows: TGCAGCGTCCTAGGGGGACAGGGAGGTGACACCGGGGAGCTGTTTTTT. It is translated as CSVLGGQGGDTGELFF. V gene TRBV29-1 combines with J gene TRBJ2-2; TRBD1 aligns across 9 bases. The CDR3 consists of 16 residues. Germline CDR1 SQVTM, CDR2 ANQGSEA. V lost 6 bases and J lost 3; bases outside the gene matches: 11.

The chain employs TRBV28 and TRBJ1-1; D remains unclear. The germline CDR1 and CDR2 sequences are MDHEN and SYDVKM. This CDR3 is built from 13 residues. Trimming left V 3 bases short and J 5 bases short, with 10 bases between. As DNA, the CDR3 is TGTGCCAGCAGTTTCTCAAGAAAAACTGAAGCTTTCTTT. Protein product: CASSFSRKTEAFF.

This clonotype is deemed medium-sized. The chain employs TRBV5-1 and TRBJ1-3; D not resolved. The germline V gene encodes CDR1 SGHRS and CDR2 YFSETQ. This CDR3 contains 14 residues. V shed 0 bases and J shed 0 bases, with 4 bases lying between them. CDR3 coding DNA: TGCGCCAGCAGCTTGGACTACTCTGGAAACACCATATATTTT. Translation gives CASSLDYSGNTIYF.